The sequence of this TCR beta chain was determined in a study of T cell responses to AZD1222 COVID-19 vaccine. The data were produced by immunoSEQ multiplex PCR, yet TCRdb's version contains in-frame clones alone and is incomplete. The sample gives approximately 260,000 clones, approximately 95% of which show up once; roughly 0.5% is in the top ten. The V gene's germline CDR1 is SGDLS and CDR2 YYNGEE. The CDR3 length is 16 residues. The V segment lost 4 bases and the J segment 4 bases; nucleotides outside the gene matches: 7. This material consisted of peripheral blood, taken on day 0 of AZD1222 vaccination. The chain employs TRBV9 and TRBJ2-6, with 8 bases fitting TRBD1. This sequence was found in an adult in good health. CDR3 region: CASSPRTGRGANVLTF. The CDR3 nucleotides read TGTGCCAGCAGCCCACGGACAGGGCGAGGGGCCAACGTCCTGACTTTC.